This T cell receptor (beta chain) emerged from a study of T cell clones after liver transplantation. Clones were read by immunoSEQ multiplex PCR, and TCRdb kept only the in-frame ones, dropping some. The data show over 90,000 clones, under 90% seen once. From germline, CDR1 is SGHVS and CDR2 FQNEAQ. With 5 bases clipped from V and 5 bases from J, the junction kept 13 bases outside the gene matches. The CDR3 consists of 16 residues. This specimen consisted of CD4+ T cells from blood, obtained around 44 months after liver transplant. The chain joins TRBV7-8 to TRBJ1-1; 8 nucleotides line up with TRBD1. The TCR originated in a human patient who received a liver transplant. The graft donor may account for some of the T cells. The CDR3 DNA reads TGTGCCAGCAGCCGCAGACCTCAGGGGGCTAAAACTGAAGCTTTCTTT. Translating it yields CASSRRPQGAKTEAFF.